The 9 T cell receptor beta chains in this list originate from one sample, sequenced in a study of blood T cell repertoires in COVID-19. This table comes from immunoSEQ multiplex PCR, and its TCRdb copy is limited to in-frame clones, with some not included. The sample gives approximately 310,000 clones, around 86% of which show up once; 1% is in the top ten. Sequenced: peripheral blood. Receptors were obtained from a man aged 45-65 years with active or convalescent COVID-19.

The chain links TRBV14 to TRBJ1-6; D is unclear. Germline CDR1 SGHDN, CDR2 FVKESK. This CDR3 spans 13 amino acids. V gave up 0 bases and J gave up 13 bases, with 10 bases separating them. CDR3 in amino acids: CASSQDEGVPLHF. The CDR3 region has the DNA TGTGCCAGCAGCCAAGATGAGGGAGTTCCCCTCCACTTT.

This clone was picked up a small number of times. The rearrangement links TRBV15 to TRBJ2-7, with TRBD2 matching 7 bases. The CDR3 has 14 amino acids. Germline V gene data show CDR1 as LNHNV and CDR2 as YYDKDF (reference sequence). V gave up 1 base and J gave up 3 bases; unmatched junction bases: 3. The CDR3 region has the DNA TGTGCCACCAGCAGAGCGGGGGGACTCTACGAGCAGTACTTC. Translation gives CATSRAGGLYEQYF.

This chain joins TRBV21-1 and TRBJ1-2; TRBD1, the table's D call, was not compared with the DNA. TRBV21-1 is an annotated pseudogene. The length of the CDR3 is 17 residues. CDR3 amino acids: CASSKISGTGPNYGYTF. The DNA of the CDR3 is TGTGCCAGCAGCAAAATATCCGGGACAGGTCCTAACTATGGCTACACCTTC.

This clone showed up just a few times. The chain has TRBV6-6 and TRBJ2-1; D is perhaps TRBD2 (5 bases). The CDR3 has 13 amino acids. Trimming removed 8 bases from V and 2 bases from J, with 10 bases in between. The V gene's germline CDR1 is MNHNY and CDR2 SVGAGI (reference sequence). CDR3 nucleotide sequence: TGTGCCAGCGTGGGAGATCCCTACAATGAGCAGTTCTTC. Encoded protein: CASVGDPYNEQFF.

This chain links TRBV9 with TRBJ2-2; perhaps TRBD1 as D (5 bases). Looked up from germline, CDR1 is SGDLS and CDR2 is YYNGEE. The CDR3 covers 14 residues. V was clipped by 4 bases and J by 6 bases, with 13 bases between them. The CDR3 protein is CASSPTGTAGELFF. In DNA form, the CDR3 reads TGTGCCAGCAGCCCTACAGGAACAGCCGGGGAGCTGTTTTTT.

This chain joins TRBV28 and TRBJ2-7; perhaps TRBD1 as D (6 bases). The CDR3 spans 15 residues. Germline CDR1 MDHEN, CDR2 SYDVKM. The V end was cut by 2 bases, the J end by 3 bases, with 14 bases between. The CDR3 coding sequence is TGTGCCAGCAGTTTACGCCCAGGGGCACTCTACGAGCAGTACTTC. This sequence encodes CASSLRPGALYEQYF.

The rearrangement links TRBV18 to TRBJ2-7; D gene unclear. CDR1 and CDR2 (germline): KGHSH, LQKENI. V lost 4 bases, J lost 2 bases, and 21 bases lay in between. CDR3 size: 17 residues. DNA of the CDR3: TGTGCCAGCTCACAAGGAGTCTCGGCACTACCTACCTACGAGCAGTACTTC. Translated: CASSQGVSALPTYEQYF.

This chain joins TRBV29-1 and TRBJ1-3, with 8 bases matching TRBD1. CDR3 length: 14 amino acids. V was clipped by 7 bases and J by 2 bases; unmatched bases: 7. Germline CDR1 is SQVTM and CDR2 is ANQGSEA. DNA of the CDR3: TGCAGCGCTCGACAGGGGAGGACTGGAAACACCATATATTTT. This codes for CSARQGRTGNTIYF.

In its sample, this clone was seen a few times. This chain connects TRBV15 to TRBJ1-5, with 9 bases aligning to TRBD1. Germline CDR1 reads LNHNV; CDR2 reads YYDKDF (reference sequence). The CDR3 totals 17 residues. Unmatched junction bases numbered 8, after V lost 1 base and J lost 4 bases. Here the CDR3 DNA reads TGTGCCACCAGCAGAGCCCCGGGACAGGGAAAAAATCAGCCCCAGCATTTT. This translates into CATSRAPGQGKNQPQHF.